A single TCR beta chain is shown here with its context. Its antigen is unidentified. This entry comes from a study of shared clonotypes between healthy human individuals. Study-level results: Apart from blood, nothing was sampled; tissue repertoires likely differ.

The CDR3 loop spans 19 amino acids. Germline V gene lookup returns CDR1 SGHTA and CDR2 FQGNSA. V was clipped by 1 base and J by 8 bases; unmatched bases: 18. Repertoires were generated with immunoSEQ multiplex PCR, while TCRdb's copy carries only in-frame clones and drops some. There are some 1 million clones in the sample; around 74% occur only once, and approximately 1.5% lies in the top ten. Sequenced: memory CD4+ T cells sorted from blood. This sample's subset: CD45RA-negative fraction. The V gene is TRBV7-2, the J gene TRBJ2-3; TRBD2 matches at 10 bases. The source is a man aged 18 to 29 in good health. DNA for the CDR3: TGTGCCAGCAGCTTAGTCGTTATTCCTAGCGGGGGAGGTCGTAGTACGCAGTATTTT. Amino acid sequence: CASSLVVIPSGGGRSTQYF.